This T cell receptor beta chain was recorded in a study of T cell responses to AZD1222 COVID-19 vaccine. This CDR3 has 11 residues. The germline V gene encodes CDR1 MDHEN and CDR2 SYDVKM. Trimming took 10 bases from V and 9 from J, leaving 12 bases between them. Overall study results and limits: Regions 160-218 and 743-854 dominated among vaccine-associated CD4 TCRs spanning spike. Only a handful of AZD1222 recipients, roughly 6 in all, had baseline seropositivity. Reportedly, close to half of spike-specific TCRs are directed against unmutated variant regions.

The data were produced by immunoSEQ multiplex PCR, yet TCRdb's version contains in-frame clones alone and is incomplete. The table includes 150,000 to 200,000 clones, 90% to 95% detected once. Investigators merged groups given second doses at roughly 4 or roughly 12 weeks. A word on this clone: Antigen specificity is unknown.

This sequence joins TRBV28 and TRBJ2-2; D may be TRBD2 (5 bases). The clonotype was recovered from an adult who received the AZD1222 COVID-19 vaccine. Sequenced here: peripheral blood, sampled 28 days after the second AZD1222 dose. The CDR3 loop reads CATRGIRELFF. The DNA for the CDR3 is TGTGCCACCAGAGGGATCCGGGAGCTGTTTTTT.